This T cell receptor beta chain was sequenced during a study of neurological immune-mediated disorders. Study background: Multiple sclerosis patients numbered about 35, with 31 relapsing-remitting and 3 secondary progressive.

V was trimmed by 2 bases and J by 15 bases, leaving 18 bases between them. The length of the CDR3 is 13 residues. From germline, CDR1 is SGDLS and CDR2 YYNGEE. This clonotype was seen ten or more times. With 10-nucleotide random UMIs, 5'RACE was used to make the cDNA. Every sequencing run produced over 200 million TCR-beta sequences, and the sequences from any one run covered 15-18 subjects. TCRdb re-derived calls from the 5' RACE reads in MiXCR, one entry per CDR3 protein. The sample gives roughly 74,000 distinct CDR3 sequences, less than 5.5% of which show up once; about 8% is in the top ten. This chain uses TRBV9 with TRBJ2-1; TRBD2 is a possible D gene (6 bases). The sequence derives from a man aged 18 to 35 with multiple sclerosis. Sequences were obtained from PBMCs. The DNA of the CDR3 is TGTGCCAGCAGCGTTTCGTGGGGCGGGGTCGCGTTCTTC. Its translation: CASSVSWGGVAFF.